Listed below are T cell receptor beta chains from one sample, sequenced in a study of tumor-infiltrating lymphocytes in primary liver carcinoma. TCRdb re-called the multiplex PCR reads with MiXCR, one entry per CDR3 protein. The repertoire has tens of thousands of distinct CDR3 sequences, 75% of them found once; the top ten carry around two fifths. The sample comprised tumor-adjacent normal liver tissue. All receptors derive from a woman in her 30s with primary liver carcinoma and hepatitis B virus infection. Both conserved end residues are part of each CDR3. The D gene is left open where the match is weak. Size is stated for part of the rows, as once, few or many counts, or as a class when the clone is expanded.

j_call d_call clone_size cdr3_length v_call cdr3_aa cdr3_nt
TRBJ2-5 NA NA 17 TRBV11-2 CSSSLIPEGVHQETQYF TGTTCCAGCAGCTTAATTCCAGAGGGGGTTCACCAAGAGACCCAATACTTC
TRBJ2-5 NA NA 15 TRBV20-1 CSARVMGRDKETQYF TGCAGTGCTAGAGTTATGGGCAGGGACAAAGAGACCCAGTACTTC
TRBJ1-3 NA NA 18 TRBV6-6 CASSYSDQGGESGNTIYF TGTGCCAGTAGTTACTCCGACCAGGGTGGGGAATCTGGAAACACCATATATTTT
TRBJ2-3 TRBD1 few 15 TRBV5-5 CANSPGTGGTDTQYF TGTGCCAACAGCCCCGGGACAGGGGGTACAGATACGCAGTATTTT
TRBJ1-6 NA medium-sized 13 TRBV4-3 CASSQARYSPLHF TGCGCCAGCAGCCAAGCACGGTATTCACCCCTCCACTTT
TRBJ2-5 NA NA 14 TRBV4-1 CASNQEERAVSQYF TGCGCCAGCAACCAAGAAGAGAGGGCTGTGTCCCAGTACTTC
TRBJ2-7 TRBD1 many 11 TRBV5-1 CASSGTGEEYF TGCGCCAGCAGCGGGACAGGAGAGGAGTACTTC
TRBJ2-7 NA NA 13 TRBV11-2 CASSSEGDGEHYF TGTGCCAGCAGCTCGGAAGGGGACGGCGAGCACTACTTC
TRBJ2-7 NA NA 15 TRBV9 CSSSPLGGKTYEQYF TGTTCCAGCAGCCCTCTCGGGGGCAAGACATACGAGCAGTACTTC
TRBJ2-6 NA NA 14 TRBV29-1 CSVGTGSGANVLTF TGCAGCGTTGGAACGGGGTCTGGGGCTAACGTCCTGACTTTC
TRBJ2-4 TRBD2 NA 15 TRBV28 CAGSLVRELKNIQYF TGTGCCGGCAGTTTAGTGCGGGAGCTAAAAAACATTCAGTACTTC
TRBJ2-5 NA NA 16 TRBV7-9 CASSARQWLGRETQYF TGTGCCAGCAGCGCGAGACAGTGGTTGGGAAGAGAGACCCAGTACTTC
TRBJ1-5 NA NA 15 TRBV28 CASSSGTWGNQPQHF TGTGCTAGCAGTTCGGGGACATGGGGCAATCAGCCCCAGCATTTT
TRBJ2-7 NA NA 12 TRBV11-1 CTSSIMGNEQYF TGTACCAGCAGCATCATGGGTAACGAGCAGTACTTC
TRBJ2-2 TRBD1 NA 13 TRBV25-1 CASRTGGIGDLFF TGTGCCAGTCGGACAGGCGGTATCGGGGACCTGTTTTTT
TRBJ1-6 NA NA 15 TRBV6-1 CASSEQGGSGSSLHF TGTGCCAGCAGTGAACAGGGCGGTAGCGGTTCATCCCTCCACTTT
TRBJ2-1 NA many 13 TRBV29-1 CSVDASSYNEQFF TGCAGCGTTGACGCAAGCTCCTACAATGAGCAGTTCTTC
TRBJ1-1 NA NA 14 TRBV11-2 CASSYQDIFTEAFF TGTGCCAGCAGCTACCAGGATATATTCACTGAAGCTTTCTTT
TRBJ2-3 NA NA 14 TRBV11-2 CASSIRRGTDTKYF TGTGCCAGCAGTATCAGGCGGGGCACAGATACGAAGTATTTT
TRBJ1-5 NA many 15 TRBV7-9 CASSPAVGGVQPQHF TGTGCCAGCAGCCCAGCTGTGGGGGGTGTTCAGCCCCAGCATTTT
TRBJ2-7 NA NA 15 TRBV4-2 CASSQDYTGSYEQYF TGTGCCAGCAGCCAAGACTACACAGGGTCTTACGAGCAGTACTTC
TRBJ2-5 NA NA 15 TRBV12-3/TRBV12-4 CANSFLCATQETQYF TGTGCCAACAGTTTTCTTTGTGCAACCCAAGAGACCCAGTACTTC
TRBJ2-7 TRBD1 many 13 TRBV28 CASRITGEHEQYF TGTGCCAGCAGGATTACAGGGGAACACGAGCAGTACTTC
TRBJ2-1 NA NA 16 TRBV5-5 CASSLTTPEITNEHFF TGTGCCAGCAGCCTCACCACTCCCGAGATAACCAATGAGCACTTCTTC
TRBJ2-7 TRBD1 few 16 TRBV11-3 CTSSRGIGTVVYEQYF TGTACCAGCAGCAGGGGGATAGGTACAGTTGTCTACGAGCAGTACTTC
TRBJ1-2 NA many 15 TRBV12-5 CASGLPWGTVYGYTF TGTGCTAGTGGTTTGCCCTGGGGGACTGTTTATGGCTACACCTTC
TRBJ1-5 NA NA 14 TRBV6-1 CAITLHGEHLPQHF TGTGCCATCACCTTACATGGGGAGCATCTGCCCCAGCATTTT